Listed here are 19 T cell receptor beta chains from one sample, sequenced in a study of T-cell memory formation after mild COVID-19 (TCRdb year 2021). The library was made by 5' RACE. Sequenced on an Illumina NovaSeq 6000. TCRdb itself trimmed the public reads at Q25 with fastp, ran MiXCR and retained productive beta chains. A single entry per CDR3 protein holds the most common genes and DNA from its merged rows. The sample contains tens of thousands of distinct CDR3 sequences, about 23% of them found a single time. The leading ten clones occupy 35% to 50% of the sample. The sample comprised PBMCs or a T cell subset sorted from them (not recorded which). The receptors originated from a man younger than 35 who had mild COVID-19 (a few samples of this study predate the infection). The sample titles of this study are shuffled in the database, so cell type and time point are left out; the donor was told from shared clones.

Points on this clonotype: The germline gene is not matched at one end of the junction; a read error may be the cause. V usage is TRBV12-3 or TRBV12-4 and J usage is TRBJ1-4, with D maybe TRBD1 (6 bases). This CDR3 contains 11 residues. The CDR3 spells CASRGSGVTVF. DNA of the CDR3: TGTGCCAGCCGTGGATCAGGGGTTACGGTTTTT.

The sample holds one count of this clonotype. This chain connects TRBV6-2 or TRBV6-3 to TRBJ2-3; 10 bases are shared with TRBD2. The germline V gene has CDR1 MNHEY and CDR2 SVGEGT. The CDR3 is made up of 13 amino acids. V lost 8 bases and J lost 6; bases outside the gene matches: 5. This CDR3 is CASQLAGWDTQYF. The CDR3 DNA follows: TGTGCCAGCCAACTAGCGGGATGGGATACGCAGTATTTT.

The chain uses TRBV24-1 and TRBJ1-2; D is uncertain. There are 14 residues in the CDR3. CDR1 is KGHDR, CDR2 SFDVKD, per germline. Deletions cut 1 base from V and 4 bases from J, with 9 bases between. This CDR3 is CATSDFTVTYGYTF. In nucleotides, the CDR3 is TGTGCCACCAGTGATTTTACGGTGACCTATGGCTACACCTTC.

This rearrangement joins TRBV7-9 to TRBJ1-1, with unresolved D. V was cut by 3 bases and J by 6 bases, with 8 bases left in between. The CDR3 consists of 12 residues. Germline V gene data show CDR1 as SEHNR and CDR2 as FQNEAQ (reference sequence). CDR3 bases: TGTGCCAGCAGCTTTCAAACAGCTGAAGCTTTCTTT. Its translation: CASSFQTAEAFF.

The V and J genes are TRBV7-6 and TRBJ2-7, with 7 bases aligning to TRBD2. The CDR3 runs to 16 residues. The germline V gene has CDR1 SGHVS and CDR2 FNYEAQ. Unmatched junction bases numbered 17, after V lost 5 bases and J lost 7 bases. CDR3: CASSPEAGSGIWEQYV. In DNA, the CDR3 is TGTGCCAGCAGCCCCGAGGCGGGCAGCGGGATATGGGAGCAGTACGTC.

The chain recombines TRBV19 with TRBJ2-3; a weak D match, TRBD2 (5 bases). The CDR3 spans 15 residues. From germline, CDR1 is LNHDA and CDR2 SQIVND (reference sequence). Trimming took off 3 bases at V and 2 bases at J, with 12 bases between the two ends. CDR3 nucleotides: TGTGCCAGTAGTATCGGCGGGCGAAACACAGATACGCAGTATTTT. Translation: CASSIGGRNTDTQYF.

The genes are TRBV5-1 and TRBJ1-6; perhaps TRBD1 as D (5 bases). In germline, CDR1 is SGHRS, CDR2 YFSETQ. CDR3 size: 14 residues. Trimming stripped 5 bases from V and 7 bases from J, with 13 bases between. DNA for the CDR3: TGCGCCAGCAGGCACGCCAGGGTAAATTCACCCCTCCACTTT. It is translated as CASRHARVNSPLHF.

CDR3: CASSPTLSLAGAYNEQFF. The CDR3 bases are TGTGCCAGCAGCCCTACCCTCAGCCTAGCGGGGGCCTACAATGAGCAGTTCTTC. This chain links TRBV28 with TRBJ2-1, with 10 positions matching TRBD2. The CDR3 sequence is 18 residues long. J gave up 2 bases and V 6 bases, and 13 bases lay outside the gene matches. Germline V CDR1 and CDR2: MDHEN, SYDVKM.

DNA for the CDR3: TGTGCCATCAGTGAACGGGGAGGGGAAGGGTACGAGCAGTACTTC. Its protein product is CAISERGGEGYEQYF. The V gene is TRBV10-3, the J gene TRBJ2-7; 7 nucleotides line up with TRBD2. Germline CDR1 and CDR2: ENHRY and SYGVKD. The CDR3 loop spans 15 amino acids. V dropped 3 bases and J dropped 4; count of bases not matched to a gene: 9.

The chain combines TRBV5-4 with TRBJ2-1; 9 bases map to TRBD1. The CDR3 has 15 amino acids. Germline CDR1 and CDR2: SGHNT and YYREEE (reference sequence). The V segment lost 4 bases and the J segment 9 bases; nucleotides outside the gene matches: 11. The CDR3 loop is CASSAQGARGGEQFF. The DNA of the CDR3 is TGTGCCAGCAGCGCACAGGGGGCTCGGGGAGGTGAGCAGTTCTTC. Variable domain in full (rest from reference TRBV5-4 and TRBJ2-1): ETGVTQSPTHLIKTRGQQVTLRCSSQSGHNTVSWYQQALGQGPQFIFQYYREEENGRGNFPPRFSGLQFPNYSSELNVNALELDDSALYLCASSAQGARGGEQFFGPGTRLTVL.

This sequence joins TRBV11-2 and TRBJ1-2, with D tentatively TRBD1 (6 bases). This CDR3 has 14 residues. V shed 0 bases and J shed 4 bases, with 9 bases lying between them. Germline values: CDR1 SGHAT, CDR2 FQNNGV. Here the CDR3 DNA reads TGTGCCAGCAGCTTAGATCAGGGGAGCTATGGCTACACCTTC. Translation gives CASSLDQGSYGYTF.

This clonotype showed up many times. The chain links TRBV29-1 to TRBJ2-3; tentatively, D is TRBD2 (5 bases). This CDR3 comprises 13 residues. Germline assignment: CDR1 SQVTM and CDR2 ANQGSEA. The V and J ends lost 4 bases and 1 base respectively, with 9 bases between them. CDR3 sequence reads: CSVVRRGTDTQYF. The CDR3, as DNA: TGCAGCGTTGTCCGGCGGGGCACAGATACGCAGTATTTT.

The rearrangement links TRBV11-2 to TRBJ2-7; D could derive from TRBD1 or TRBD2 (5 bases each). V dropped 5 bases and J dropped 2 bases, with 13 bases sitting between them. This CDR3 contains 14 residues. Germline loops: CDR1 SGHAT, CDR2 FQNNGV. DNA for the CDR3: TGTGCCAGCAGCCCCTCGGGGCATCCCTACGAGCAGTACTTC. This sequence encodes CASSPSGHPYEQYF.

This clonotype was counted at least ten times. The rearrangement links TRBV12-5 to TRBJ2-1, with 8 positions matching TRBD2. The V segment lost 6 bases and the J segment 4 bases; nucleotides outside the gene matches: 11. Germline-derived CDR1 and CDR2 are LGHNT and FRNRAP. This CDR3 spans 16 amino acids. The CDR3: CASGSRVAGPYNEQFF. The DNA for the CDR3 is TGTGCTAGTGGCTCGAGGGTAGCGGGGCCGTACAATGAGCAGTTCTTC.

This chain connects TRBV15 to TRBJ1-1; 9 positions match TRBD1. The CDR3 length is 14 residues. Unmatched junction bases numbered 8, after V lost 3 bases and J lost 9 bases. Germline V gene sequence: CDR1 LNHNV, CDR2 YYDKDF (reference sequence). CDR3 coding DNA: TGTGCCACCAGCAGTCGCAAACAGGGGGCTAAAGCTTTCTTT. It is translated as CATSSRKQGAKAFF.

This clonotype was seen only a few times. The J gene is TRBJ2-7, the V gene TRBV27; TRBD1 might be the D (6 bases). Deletions cut 4 bases from V and 5 bases from J, with 15 bases between. The V gene's germline CDR1 is MNHEY and CDR2 SMNVEV (reference sequence). The CDR3 extends over 14 amino acids. The CDR3 is CASSWGIPGDEQYF. DNA of the CDR3: TGTGCCAGCAGTTGGGGTATTCCAGGGGACGAGCAGTACTTC.

This clonotype has only a few counts. The chain carries TRBV7-9 and TRBJ2-1; 8 bases fit TRBD1. V shed 6 bases and J 9 bases; nucleotides not matched to a gene: 10. The CDR3 is 14 amino acids. Germline lookup yields CDR1 SEHNR and CDR2 FQNEAQ (reference sequence). For the CDR3, the DNA is TGTGCCAGCAGGACCGGGCAGGGGGCGTCTGAGCAGTTCTTC. Translation: CASRTGQGASEQFF.

The J gene is TRBJ1-2, the V gene TRBV5-1; D is perhaps TRBD1 (5 bases). The CDR3 covers 17 residues. Trimming took 0 bases from V and 3 from J, leaving 18 bases between them. Germline V lookup: CDR1 SGHRS, CDR2 YFSETQ. CDR3 nucleotide sequence: TGCGCCAGCAGCTTGGCCCTCATCGGGGGATCTGACTATGGCTACACCTTC. Its translation is CASSLALIGGSDYGYTF.

The chain employs TRBV7-9 and TRBJ2-1, with TRBD1 identical over 10 bases. The CDR3 runs 14 residues. With 8 bases clipped from V and 4 bases from J, the junction kept 5 bases outside the gene matches. CDR1 and CDR2 (germline): SEHNR, FQNEAQ (reference sequence). The CDR3 region is CASPGQGPYNEQFF. The DNA of the CDR3 is TGTGCCAGCCCGGGACAGGGGCCTTACAATGAGCAGTTCTTC.